This record looks at one T cell receptor (beta chain) sequence and its context. The antigen it binds to is not known. There are no base qualities to consult, and no much larger clone falls within one base. Library generation was performed with the immunoSEQ multiplex PCR assay. In most patients, genomic DNA was isolated using the Qiagen DNeasy Blood and Tissue Kit and sent frozen to Adaptive Biotechnologies for TCR sequencing. For most patients, high-throughput TCR-beta CDR3 sequencing of genomic DNA was performed by Adaptive Biotechnologies. The authors' pipeline ran thus. TCR sequencing data for roughly 18 patients were retrieved from Adaptive's ImmunoSEQ software; a few other patients were processed with MiXCR and VDJtools. CD4 versus CD8 sorting errors were corrected by removing sequences found in both subsets at a frequency ratio below 5:1. Because the origin of CDR3 nucleotide sequences shared between donor and recipient could not be assigned, those sequences were removed. To be classed as alloreactive, a clone needed at least 2-fold expansion over unstimulated cells and a minimum CFSE-low frequency of 0.002% (template counts) or 0.001% (read counts). Clones detected in sequenced pre-transplant spleen, lymph node, or MLR CFSE-low populations of the donor or recipient were defined as mappable. Cumulative frequency of alloreactive clones was calculated as a percentage of all sequences weighted by copy number. The source is immuneACCESS, and TCRdb retained only in-frame sequences with V and J called. Part of the clones is not carried over; for the studies checked, unresolved V genes explain less than half of this, and the remainder is unexplained. V and J calls and clone size come straight from that table; D and trimming were deduced from the DNA. This sample lists approximately 99,000 clones; 85% to 95% were detected once. The top ten constitute about 0.062% of the sample.

The germline ends are 10 bases apart after V is trimmed by 9 bases and J by 2 bases. From the cysteine up to the phenylalanine, the CDR3 has a length of 12 residues. Only the CDR3 part of the read is kept: 36 bases, read in frame from the first base. CDR1 SNHLY and CDR2 FYNNEI are derived from the germline V gene. This sample is part of a study of graft-versus-host responses after intestinal transplantation (dated by TCRdb to the early 2020s). For the wider study: The transplants that recipients received were multivisceral, liver-intestinal, or isolated intestinal. All recipients received anti-thymocyte globulin induction followed by maintenance tacrolimus and steroids for around three years. Bulk TCR-beta CDR3 sequencing was used to track graft-versus-host and host-versus-graft alloreactive T cell clones in the graft, circulation and bone marrow after intestinal transplantation. To identify alloreactive clones, pre-transplant mixed lymphocyte reaction products were sequenced and then compared with unstimulated pre-transplant donor and recipient T cells. A cohort of roughly 25 intestinal transplant recipients, including one retransplant, was enrolled, and 3 patients lacking pretransplant specimens were excluded. Donor T cell macrochimerism was defined as a peak of at least 4% donor T cells among recipient peripheral blood mononuclear cells. Instead of going to the commercial service, samples from a few later patients were sequenced in-house on an Illumina MiSeq and processed with MiXCR.

Sample time point, as interpreted from the label and publication: cells obtained before transplantation from donor or recipient. CD3+CD4+ and CD3+CD8+ populations were FACS-sorted from unstimulated pre-transplant donor and recipient cells taken from spleen or lymph nodes. The full study reports these points: In patients with donor T cell macrochimerism, the allografts had high GvH to HvG T cell clonal ratios. Peak levels of circulating GvH clones were associated with declines in HvG clones early after transplant. GvH clones were detected in recipient bone marrow, and some of these GvH clones were observed earlier in ileal mucosa or blood, consistent with an intestinal mucosal origin. Conclusions were limited by the relatively low number and heterogeneity of intestinal transplant patients.

The rearranged chain carries TRBV2 and TRBJ1-2; the D region possibly corresponds to TRBD1 (6 bases align). The source material was unstimulated CD8+ T cells sorted from spleen or lymph node cells, sampled before transplant. This clonotype was obtained from a human donor who was the organ donor for an intestinal transplant. The base sequence is TGTGCCAGAGGTACAGGGAACTATGGCTACACCTTC. Translated, it gives CARGTGNYGYTF.